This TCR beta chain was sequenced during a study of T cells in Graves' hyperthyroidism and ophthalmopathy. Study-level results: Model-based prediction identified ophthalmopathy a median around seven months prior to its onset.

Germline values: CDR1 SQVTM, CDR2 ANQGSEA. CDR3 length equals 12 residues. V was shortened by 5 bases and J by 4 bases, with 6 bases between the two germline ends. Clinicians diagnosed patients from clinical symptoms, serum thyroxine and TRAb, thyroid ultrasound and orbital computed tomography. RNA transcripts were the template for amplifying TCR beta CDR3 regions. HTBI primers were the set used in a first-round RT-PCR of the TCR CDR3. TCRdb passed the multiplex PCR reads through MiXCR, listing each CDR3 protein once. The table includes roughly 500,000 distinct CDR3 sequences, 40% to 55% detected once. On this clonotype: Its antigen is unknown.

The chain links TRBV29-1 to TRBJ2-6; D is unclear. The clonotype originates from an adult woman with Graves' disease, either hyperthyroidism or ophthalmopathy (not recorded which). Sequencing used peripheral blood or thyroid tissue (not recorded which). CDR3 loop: CSVMSGANVLTF. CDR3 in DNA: TGCAGCGTTATGTCCGGGGCCAACGTCCTGACTTTC.